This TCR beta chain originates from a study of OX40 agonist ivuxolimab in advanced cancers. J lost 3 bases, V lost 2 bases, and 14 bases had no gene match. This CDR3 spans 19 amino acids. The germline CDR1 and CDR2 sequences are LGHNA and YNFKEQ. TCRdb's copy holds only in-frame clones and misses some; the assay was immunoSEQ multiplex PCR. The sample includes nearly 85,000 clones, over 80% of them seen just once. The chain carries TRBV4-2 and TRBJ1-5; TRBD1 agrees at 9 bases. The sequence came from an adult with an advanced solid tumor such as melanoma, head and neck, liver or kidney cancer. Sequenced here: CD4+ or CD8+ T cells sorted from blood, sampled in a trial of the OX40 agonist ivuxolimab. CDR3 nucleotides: TGTGCCAGCAGCCAAACGCACGTACAGGGGGCTAGTAACAATCAGCCCCAGCATTTT. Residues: CASSQTHVQGASNNQPQHF.